Described below is a single TCR beta chain sequence and its context. Its antigen remains unidentified. Base-call qualities are not available, and no considerably larger clone is one nucleotide away. V is reduced by 5 bases and J by 12 bases, leaving a spacing of 17 bases between them. CDR1 and CDR2, looked up from the germline V gene, are SGHTA and FQGNSA. There are 13 amino acids in the CDR3, from cysteine to phenylalanine inclusive. Kept here is only the CDR3 DNA, which spans 39 bases and is read in frame from base 1. TCRbeta CDR3 regions were amplified from genomic DNA using the immunoSEQ Assay, a bias-controlled multiplex PCR. The paper's processing steps were these. Within the assay, amplification of reference gene primers was used to estimate how many nucleated cells each sample contained. Sequence reads were collapsed and filtered to measure the absolute abundance of every unique TCRbeta CDR3 rearrangement. For each sample, productive Simpson clonality was calculated as the square root of Simpson's diversity index across productive rearrangements. TCRdb stores this immuneACCESS table with in-frame sequences only. Part of the clones is absent; in the studies checked, under half of the shortfall reflects unresolved V genes, and no reason is known for the rest. V and J calls and clone size are those listed in that table; D and trimming were worked out from the DNA. Across this sample there are 300,000 to 400,000 clones, with around nine tenths seen only once. Clones ranked in the top ten supply roughly 3% of the sample.

A second Seattle source provided samples from volunteer blood donors who had recovered from COVID-19. The collaborating institutions used their own protocols to collect whole blood in K2EDTA tubes. For TCRbeta analysis, collaborator samples were shipped as frozen whole blood, as isolated PBMCs, or as DNA extracted from either sample type. The data are from a study of blood T cell repertoires in COVID-19 (TCRdb year 2020). With regard to the full study: Samples covering the acute and convalescent phases of COVID-19 were provided by collaborators in the United States, Italy and Spain. The material from the prospective study consisted of cDNA or gDNA derived from T cells, B-cell-depleted T cells, or PBMCs. Deeply sampled blood TCRbeta repertoires from subjects exposed to, actively infected with, or recovered from COVID-19 were included in the dataset. The repertoires were released in a freely available public database meant as a resource for research on the immune response to SARS-CoV-2. The samples were drawn from two sources: the first 160 participants of the ongoing ImmuneRACE study, and fewer than 1,500 subjects contributed by 6 global collaborators. The sample metadata nearly always contained a de-identified subject ID, COVID-19 status, age in years and sex. Where HLA class I and class II types were available, the types were taken from metadata supplied by the sample provider, not from assay-based typing. Findings and caveats that apply to the study as a whole: The quantity of clinical and demographic metadata differed by source and by participant and was supplied without curation.

The specimen was peripheral blood. Recombination linked TRBV7-2 to TRBJ2-1; the D gene is possibly TRBD1, with 6 bases matching. The sequence derives from a woman aged 18 to 35 who had recovered from COVID-19. The base sequence is TGTGCCAGCAGCCCAGAGGTAGCCAGGGGGCAGTTCTTC. The encoded protein is CASSPEVARGQFF.